This T cell receptor (beta chain) derives from a study of Ad26.COV2.S vaccination and SARS-CoV-2 variants. Regarding treatment: about 20 received Ad26.COV2.S at low or high dose, single or two shots; 5 received placebo; per-sample allocation not given. Material that was analyzed had been drawn on day 63 after the first vaccine or placebo injection. Some clones are missing from TCRdb's copy, which holds only in-frame ones; the method was immunoSEQ multiplex PCR. The sample records more than 400,000 clones, around 92% being singletons. The CDR3 is 14 residues long. V was shortened by 5 bases and J by 0 bases, with 10 bases between the two germline ends. Looked up from germline, CDR1 is MNHEY and CDR2 is SVGAGI.

This sequence joins TRBV6-5 and TRBJ1-1; D gene uncertain. This sample comprised peripheral blood, obtained in a trial of Ad26.COV2.S vaccine versus placebo. The TCR comes from a person between 18 and 65 years old who received the Ad26.COV2.S COVID-19 vaccine or a placebo. This CDR3 reads CASSQTLLNTEAFF. The CDR3 DNA reads as TGTGCCAGCAGTCAAACACTACTGAACACTGAAGCTTTCTTT.